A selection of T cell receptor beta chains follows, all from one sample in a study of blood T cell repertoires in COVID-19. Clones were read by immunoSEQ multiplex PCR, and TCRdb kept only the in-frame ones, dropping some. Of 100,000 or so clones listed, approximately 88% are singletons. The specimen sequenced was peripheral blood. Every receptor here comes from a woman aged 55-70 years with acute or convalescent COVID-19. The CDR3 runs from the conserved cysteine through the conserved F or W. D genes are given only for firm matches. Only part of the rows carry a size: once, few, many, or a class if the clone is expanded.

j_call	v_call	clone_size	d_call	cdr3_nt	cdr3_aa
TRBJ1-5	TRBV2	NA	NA	TGTGCCAGCAGGGCTGGACAGAATTATCAGCCCCAGCATTTT	CASRAGQNYQPQHF
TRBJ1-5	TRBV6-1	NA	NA	TGTGCCAGCAGTGAAGCGGCAGGGGTCTATCAGCCCCAGCATTTT	CASSEAAGVYQPQHF
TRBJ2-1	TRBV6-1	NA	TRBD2	TGTGCCAGCAGTGCCCGTGGGACTAGCGGACGCAATGAGCAGTTCTTC	CASSARGTSGRNEQFF
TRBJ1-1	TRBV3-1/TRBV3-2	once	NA	TGTGCCAGCAGCCTAAGGGAGGCAAAAACTGAAGCTTTCTTT	CASSLREAKTEAFF
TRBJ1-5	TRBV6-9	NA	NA	TGTGCCAGCAGTTATTCGGCTAAGGGAGACAATCAGCCCCAGCATTTT	CASSYSAKGDNQPQHF
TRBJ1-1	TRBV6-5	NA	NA	TGTGCCAGCAGTTACTTAGGGGAAGGGGTCACTGAAGCTTTCTTT	CASSYLGEGVTEAFF
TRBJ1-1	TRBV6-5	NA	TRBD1	TGTGCCAGCAGACTCGACAGGGCGAGCACTGAAGCTTTCTTT	CASRLDRASTEAFF
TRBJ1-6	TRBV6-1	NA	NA	TGTGCCAGCAGTGAAGTCGGGGGGAGCTCCTATAATTCACCCCTCCACTTT	CASSEVGGSSYNSPLHF
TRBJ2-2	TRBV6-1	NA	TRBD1	TGTGCCAGCAGTCTGACAGGGAAGATGTTTTTT	CASSLTGKMFF
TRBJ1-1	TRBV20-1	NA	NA	TGCAGTGCCCGAGGTGACACTGAAGCTTTCTTT	CSARGDTEAFF
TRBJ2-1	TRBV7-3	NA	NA	TGTGCCAGCAGTGAGGGTCGTCTCAATGAGCAGTTCTTC	CASSEGRLNEQFF
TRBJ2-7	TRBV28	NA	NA	TGTGCCAGCAGCTCGGACATAAGCTCCTACGAGCAGTACTTC	CASSSDISSYEQYF
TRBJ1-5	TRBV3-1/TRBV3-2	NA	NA	TGTGCCAGCAGCCAAGGACAGTTTTTTAGCAATCAGCCCCAGCATTTT	CASSQGQFFSNQPQHF
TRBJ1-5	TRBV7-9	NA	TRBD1	TGTGCCAGCAGCTTAGAAAGACAGGGTAAGGAAAATCAGCCCCAGCATTTT	CASSLERQGKENQPQHF
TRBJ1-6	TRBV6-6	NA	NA	TGTGCCAGCAGTCCCGTGGATTACCCTACCCCAGAGGCCTTTTTCACCCTCCACTTT	CASSPVDYPTPEAFFTLHF
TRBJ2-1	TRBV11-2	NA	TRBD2	TGTGCCAGCAGCTCTTGGGCGGGAGCGAACAATGAGCAGTTCTTC	CASSSWAGANNEQFF
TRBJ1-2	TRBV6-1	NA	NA	TGTGCCAGCAGTGAAGGCGGAGGGTGGAACTATGGCTACACCTTC	CASSEGGGWNYGYTF